This T cell receptor beta chain originates from a study of OX40 agonist ivuxolimab in advanced cancers. About the research overall: Participants could have had prior anti-PD-1, anti-PD-L1 or anti-CTLA-4 therapy, and approximately 40% had some.

The method was immunoSEQ multiplex PCR; TCRdb's version includes in-frame clones alone and lacks a portion of them. The sample includes 50,000 or so clones, approximately 95% of them seen just once. Germline V gives CDR1 MGHRA, CDR2 YSYEKL. V shed 4 bases and J 0 bases; nucleotides not matched to a gene: 3. The CDR3 runs 14 residues. The source of this sequence is an adult with an advanced solid tumor such as melanoma, head and neck, liver or kidney cancer. The chain employs TRBV4-1 and TRBJ2-7, with 7 bases aligning to TRBD1. The source was CD4+ or CD8+ T cells sorted from blood, collected in a trial of the OX40 agonist ivuxolimab. The CDR3 DNA is TGCGCCAGCAGCCCACGGGACAGCTCCTACGAGCAGTACTTC. Amino acids: CASSPRDSSYEQYF.